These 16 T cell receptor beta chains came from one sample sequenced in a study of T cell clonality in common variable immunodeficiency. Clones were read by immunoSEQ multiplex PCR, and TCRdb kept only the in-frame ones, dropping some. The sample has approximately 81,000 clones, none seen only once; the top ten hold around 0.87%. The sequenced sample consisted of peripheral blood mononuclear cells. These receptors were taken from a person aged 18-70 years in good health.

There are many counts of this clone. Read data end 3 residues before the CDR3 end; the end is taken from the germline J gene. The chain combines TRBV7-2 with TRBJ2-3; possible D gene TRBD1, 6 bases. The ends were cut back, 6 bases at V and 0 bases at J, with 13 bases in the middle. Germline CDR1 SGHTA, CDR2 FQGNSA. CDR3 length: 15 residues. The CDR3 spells CASSVTGLSTDTQYF. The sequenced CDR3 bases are TGTGCCAGCAGTGTTACAGGGTTGAGCACAGATACG.

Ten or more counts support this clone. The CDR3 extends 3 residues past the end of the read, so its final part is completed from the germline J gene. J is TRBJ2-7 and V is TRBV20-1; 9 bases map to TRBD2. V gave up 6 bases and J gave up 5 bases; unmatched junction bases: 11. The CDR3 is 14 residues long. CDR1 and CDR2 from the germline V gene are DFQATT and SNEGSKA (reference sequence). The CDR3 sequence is CSASSTSGSHEQYF. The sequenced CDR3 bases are TGCAGTGCCTCCTCGACTAGCGGTAGCCACGAG.

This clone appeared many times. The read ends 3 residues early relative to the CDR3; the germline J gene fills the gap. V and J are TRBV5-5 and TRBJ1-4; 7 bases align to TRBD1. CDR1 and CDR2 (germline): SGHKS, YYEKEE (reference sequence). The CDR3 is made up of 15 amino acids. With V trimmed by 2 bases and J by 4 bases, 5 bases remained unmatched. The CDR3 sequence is CASSLTGAVNEKLFF. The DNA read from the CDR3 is TGTGCCAGCAGCTTAACAGGGGCTGTTAATGAAAAA.

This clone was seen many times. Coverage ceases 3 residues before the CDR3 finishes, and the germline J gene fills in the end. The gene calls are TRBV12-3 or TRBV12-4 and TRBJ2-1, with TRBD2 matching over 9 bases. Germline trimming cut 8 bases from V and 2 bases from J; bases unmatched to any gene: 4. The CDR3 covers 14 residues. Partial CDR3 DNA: TGTGCCAGCGCTCTAGCGGGACCCTACAATGAG. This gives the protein CASALAGPYNE. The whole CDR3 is CASALAGPYNEQFF.

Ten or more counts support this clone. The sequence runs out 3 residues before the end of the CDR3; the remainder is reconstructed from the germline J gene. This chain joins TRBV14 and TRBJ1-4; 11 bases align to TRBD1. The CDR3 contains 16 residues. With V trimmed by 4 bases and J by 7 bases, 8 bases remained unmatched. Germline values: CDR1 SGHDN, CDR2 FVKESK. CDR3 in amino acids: CASSPRGTGGVEKLFF. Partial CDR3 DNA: TGTGCCAGCAGCCCCCGCGGGACAGGGGGTGTTGAAAAA.

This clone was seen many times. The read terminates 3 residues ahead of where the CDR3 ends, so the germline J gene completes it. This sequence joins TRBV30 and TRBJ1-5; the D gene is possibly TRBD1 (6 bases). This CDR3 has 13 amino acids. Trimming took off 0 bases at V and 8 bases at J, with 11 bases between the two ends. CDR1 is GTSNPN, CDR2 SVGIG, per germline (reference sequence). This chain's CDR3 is CAWSVRKGEPQHF. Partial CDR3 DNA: TGTGCCTGGAGTGTACGAAAGGGGGAGCCC.

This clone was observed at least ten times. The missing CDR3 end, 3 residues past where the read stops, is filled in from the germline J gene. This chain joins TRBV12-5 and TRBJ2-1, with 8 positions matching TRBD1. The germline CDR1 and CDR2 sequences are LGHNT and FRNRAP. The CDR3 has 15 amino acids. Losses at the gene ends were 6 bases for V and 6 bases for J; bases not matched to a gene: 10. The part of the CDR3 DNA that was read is TGTGCTAGTGGAACCACTGGACAGGGTTTCAATGAG. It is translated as CASGTTGQGFNE. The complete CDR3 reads CASGTTGQGFNEQFF.

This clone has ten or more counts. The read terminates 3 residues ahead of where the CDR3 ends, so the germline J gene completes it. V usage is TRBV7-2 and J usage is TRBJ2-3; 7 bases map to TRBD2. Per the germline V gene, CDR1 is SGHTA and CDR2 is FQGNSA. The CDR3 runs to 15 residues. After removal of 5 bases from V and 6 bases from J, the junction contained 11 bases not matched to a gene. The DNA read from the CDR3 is TGTGCCAGCAGCCTTCGGATGGGGGGGAGGGATACG. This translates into CASSLRMGGRDT. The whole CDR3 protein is CASSLRMGGRDTQYF.

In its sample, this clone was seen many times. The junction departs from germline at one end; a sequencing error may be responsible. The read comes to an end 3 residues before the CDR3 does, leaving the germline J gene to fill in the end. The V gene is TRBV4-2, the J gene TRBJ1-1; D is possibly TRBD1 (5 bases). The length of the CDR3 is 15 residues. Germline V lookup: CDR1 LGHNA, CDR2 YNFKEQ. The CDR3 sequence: CASSQDAGQNTEAFF. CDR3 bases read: TGCGCCAGCAGCCAAGACGCGGGGCAGAACACTGAA.

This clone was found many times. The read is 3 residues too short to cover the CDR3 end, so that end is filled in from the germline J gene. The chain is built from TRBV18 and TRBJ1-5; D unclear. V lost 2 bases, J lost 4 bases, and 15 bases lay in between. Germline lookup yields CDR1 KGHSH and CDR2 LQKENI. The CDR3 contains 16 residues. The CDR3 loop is CASSPIPPEQNQPQHF. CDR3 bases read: TGTGCCAGCTCACCAATCCCCCCCGAACAGAATCAGCCC.

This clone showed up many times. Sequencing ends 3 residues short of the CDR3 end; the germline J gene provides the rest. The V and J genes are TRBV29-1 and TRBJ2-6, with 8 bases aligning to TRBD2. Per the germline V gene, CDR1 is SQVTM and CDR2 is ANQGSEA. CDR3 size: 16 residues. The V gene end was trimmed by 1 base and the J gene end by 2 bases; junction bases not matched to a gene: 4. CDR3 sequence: CSVEGAGGAGANVLTF. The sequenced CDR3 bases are TGCAGCGTTGAAGGAGCCGGGGGGGCTGGGGCCAACGTC.

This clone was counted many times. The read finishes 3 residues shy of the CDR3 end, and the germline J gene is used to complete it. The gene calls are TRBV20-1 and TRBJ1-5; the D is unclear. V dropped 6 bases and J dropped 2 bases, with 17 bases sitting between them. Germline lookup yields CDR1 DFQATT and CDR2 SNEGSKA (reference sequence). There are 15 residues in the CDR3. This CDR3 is CSANAGVVRNQPQHF. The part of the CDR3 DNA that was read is TGCAGTGCCAATGCGGGAGTCGTCCGCAATCAGCCC.

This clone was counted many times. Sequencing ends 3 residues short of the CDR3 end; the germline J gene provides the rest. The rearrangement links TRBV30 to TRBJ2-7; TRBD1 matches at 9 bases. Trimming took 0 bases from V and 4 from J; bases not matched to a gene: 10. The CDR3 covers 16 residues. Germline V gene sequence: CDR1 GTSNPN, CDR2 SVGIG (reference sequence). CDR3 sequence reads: CAWSVDRGPGVYEQYF. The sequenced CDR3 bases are TGTGCCTGGAGTGTGGACAGGGGCCCCGGCGTATACGAG.

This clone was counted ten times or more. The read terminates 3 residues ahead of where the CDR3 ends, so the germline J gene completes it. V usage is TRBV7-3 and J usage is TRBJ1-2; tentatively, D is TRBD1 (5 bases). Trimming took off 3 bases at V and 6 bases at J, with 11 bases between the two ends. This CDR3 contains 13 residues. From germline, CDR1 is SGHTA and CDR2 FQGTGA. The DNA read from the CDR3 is TGTGCCAGCAGCTTGGGTATAGGGGATGGC. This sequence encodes CASSLGIGDG. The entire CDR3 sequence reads CASSLGIGDGYTF.

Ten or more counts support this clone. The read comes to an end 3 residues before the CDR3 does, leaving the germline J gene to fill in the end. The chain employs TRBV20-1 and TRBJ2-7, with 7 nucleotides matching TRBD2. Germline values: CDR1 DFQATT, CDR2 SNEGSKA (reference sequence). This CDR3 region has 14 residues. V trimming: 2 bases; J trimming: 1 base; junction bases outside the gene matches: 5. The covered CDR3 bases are TGCAGTGCTAGAAAGGCTAGCGGATCCTACGAG. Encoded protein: CSARKASGSYE. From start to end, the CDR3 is CSARKASGSYEQYF.

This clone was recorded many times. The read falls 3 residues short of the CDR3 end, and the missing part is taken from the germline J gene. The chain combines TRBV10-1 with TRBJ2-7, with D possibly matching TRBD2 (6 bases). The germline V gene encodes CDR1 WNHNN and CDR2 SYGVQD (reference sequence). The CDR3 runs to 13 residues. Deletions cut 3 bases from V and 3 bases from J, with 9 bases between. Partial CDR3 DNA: TGCGCCAGCAGTGATGACGGGGGCTACGAG. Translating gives CASSDDGGYE. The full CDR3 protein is CASSDDGGYEQYF.